Detailed here is one T cell receptor (beta chain). This sample stems from a study of blood T cell repertoires in COVID-19. The CDR3 length is 15 residues. V shed 0 bases and J shed 9 bases, with 16 bases lying between them. The germline V gene encodes CDR1 SGHDT and CDR2 YYEEEE. Measured with immunoSEQ multiplex PCR; TCRdb has only the in-frame clones, and not every one. The data contain some 160,000 clones, around four fifths of them seen just once; the ten biggest clones take up about 8%. The sequence derives from a woman between 50 and 59 years old who had recovered from COVID-19. V gene TRBV5-6 combines with J gene TRBJ2-4; no reliable D call. The sample was PBMCs or T cells enriched from blood (not recorded which). CDR3 in DNA: TGTGCCAGCAGCTTGGTAACAGTAGGAAGTAGCATTCAGTACTTC. This encodes CASSLVTVGSSIQYF.